This T cell receptor (beta chain) was profiled in a study of glioma-infiltrating T cells after dendritic cell vaccination. Study information: Patients received autologous tumor lysate-pulsed dendritic cell vaccination between about 2002 and 2013.

Stated time point: after dendritic cell vaccination, including at tumor progression/relapse. Patients had residual fresh-frozen tumor tissue and more than two years of survival data. Produced via immunoSEQ multiplex PCR; TCRdb's table is partial and in-frame only. The sample records roughly 85,000 clones, around 85% being singletons. The table lists this clone with a few counts. This CDR3 spans 15 amino acids. V was clipped by 3 bases and J by 4 bases; unmatched bases: 8. Germline-derived CDR1 and CDR2 are MDHEN and SYDVKM. The input for sequencing was blood, taken after dendritic cell vaccination. The TCR comes from a human donor with glioblastoma. The rearrangement links TRBV28 to TRBJ1-2; 7 bases align to TRBD1. The CDR3 DNA sequence: TGTGCCAGCAGTTTGGTTCAGGGGGGCTCCTATGGCTACACCTTC. Its translation is CASSLVQGGSYGYTF.